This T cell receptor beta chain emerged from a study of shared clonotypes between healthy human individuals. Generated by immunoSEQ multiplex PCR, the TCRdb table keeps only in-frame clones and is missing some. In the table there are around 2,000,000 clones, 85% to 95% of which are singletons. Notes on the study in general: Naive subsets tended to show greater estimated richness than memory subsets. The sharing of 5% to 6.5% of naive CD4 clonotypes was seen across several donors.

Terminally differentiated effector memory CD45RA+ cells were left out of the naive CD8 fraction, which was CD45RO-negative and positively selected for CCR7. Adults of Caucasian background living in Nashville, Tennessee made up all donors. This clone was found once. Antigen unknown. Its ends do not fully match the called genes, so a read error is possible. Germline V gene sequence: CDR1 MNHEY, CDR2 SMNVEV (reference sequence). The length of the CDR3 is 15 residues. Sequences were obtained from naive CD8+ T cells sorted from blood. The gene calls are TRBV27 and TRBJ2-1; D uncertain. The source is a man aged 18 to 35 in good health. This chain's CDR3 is CASSLGFNGYSEQFF. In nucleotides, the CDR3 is TGTGCCAGCAGTTTAGGATTTAATGGGTACAGTGAGCAGTTCTTC.